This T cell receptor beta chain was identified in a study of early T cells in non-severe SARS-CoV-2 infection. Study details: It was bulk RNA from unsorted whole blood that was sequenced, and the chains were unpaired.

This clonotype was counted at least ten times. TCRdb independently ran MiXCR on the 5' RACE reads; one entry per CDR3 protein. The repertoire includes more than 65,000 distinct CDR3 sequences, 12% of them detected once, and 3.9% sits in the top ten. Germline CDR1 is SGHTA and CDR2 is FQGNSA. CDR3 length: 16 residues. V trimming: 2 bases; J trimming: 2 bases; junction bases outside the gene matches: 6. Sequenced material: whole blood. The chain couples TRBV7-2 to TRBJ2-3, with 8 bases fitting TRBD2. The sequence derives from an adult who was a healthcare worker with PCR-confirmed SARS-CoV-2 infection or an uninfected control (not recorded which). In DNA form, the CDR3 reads TGTGCCAGCAGCTTACGGCTAGCGGGTAACACAGATACGCAGTATTTT. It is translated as CASSLRLAGNTDTQYF. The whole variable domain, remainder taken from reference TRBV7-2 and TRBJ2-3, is GAGVSQSPSNKVTEKGKDVELRCDPISGHTALYWYRQSLGQGLEFLIYFQGNSAPDKSGLPSDRFSAERTGGSVSTLTIQRTQQEDSAVYLCASSLRLAGNTDTQYFGPGTRLTVL.